This TCR beta chain derives from a study of T-cell reconstitution after alpha-beta-depleted transplantation in children listed by TCRdb under 2016. For the wider study: Using TCR repertoire profiling, the study quantitatively followed how T-cell immune reconstitution unfolded in children after TCRalphabeta/CD19-depleted allogeneic hematopoietic cell transplantation.

The CDR3 starts with the cysteine, ends with the phenylalanine, and has 15 residues. The sequence is cut down to CDR3 DNA, 45 bases in frame from base 1. Sequences DFQATT (CDR1) and SNEGSKA (CDR2) are obtained from the germline V gene (reference sequence). After removal of 5 bases from V and 9 bases from J, the junction retains 13 bases not matched to a gene. Of note for this clonotype: The antigen it binds to is not known. The record has no base qualities; no much larger clone is one base away.

The library was produced with PCR. Sequencing relied on an Illumina HiSeq 2500. TCR library preparation used molecular barcoding, with unique molecular identifiers applied to normalize quantification of the TCRbeta repertoire. TCRdb redid the processing of the public reads, applying fastp at Q25 and MiXCR, and retained in-frame beta chains. Under each unique CDR3 protein, matching rows form one entry showing the most common genes and DNA. The sample table holds just over 950,000 distinct CDR3 sequences, of which roughly 29% were seen once. The ten largest clones represent 28% of the sample. The treatment or condition label here, explained by the study, means: allogeneic hematopoietic cell transplantation with graft depleted of TCRalphabeta T cells and CD19 B cells. Transplant recipients were children who received TCRalphabeta/CD19-depleted allogeneic hematopoietic cell grafts. Here is what the overall study found, with its caveats: The apparently early recovery of alphabetaT-cell counts about two months after transplant reportedly depended on only several hundred rapidly expanded clones that came from non-depleted graft cells. Over subsequent months, a decline in hyperexpanded clone frequencies was noted, and after one year, T-cell counts and TCRbeta diversity were mostly ascribed to newly produced T cells. In some patients, the high TCRbeta diversity seen at day 60 was put down to recipient T cells and intrathymic progenitors that had survived conditioning.

This clonotype was sampled from a boy under two years old who had a stem cell transplant for SCID, so the T cells may come from the graft donor. The rearrangement combines TRBV20-1 with TRBJ2-2; 9 central nucleotides agree with TRBD2. Material: PBMCs, mostly from graft donor cells, obtained 360 days after TCRalphabeta/CD19-depleted stem cell transplant. The CDR3 sequence is CSARDVAGVNRELFF. The bases are TGCAGTGCTCGGGATGTAGCGGGGGTCAATCGGGAGCTGTTTTTT.